This TCR beta chain was documented in a study of blood T cell repertoires in COVID-19. Across the study: Samples came from the United States, Italy and Spain, spanning acute and convalescent COVID-19.

As processed by the authors: By means of reference gene primer amplification, nucleated cell counts were estimated. The assay was immunoSEQ multiplex PCR, and TCRdb's table has in-frame clones only and misses some. Clone size and V and J calls were adopted from that table, with D and trimming inferred from the DNA. The data contain over 120,000 clones, about four fifths of them singletons. This TCR was sampled from a middle-aged man who had recovered from COVID-19. The material sequenced was PBMCs or T cells enriched from blood (not recorded which).

The CDR3 nucleotides read TGTGCCAGCACCTCCCGGGGGGGAGGGGATGGCTACACCTTC. Protein product: CASTSRGGGDGYTF. This chain joins TRBV7-9 and TRBJ1-2; tentatively, D is TRBD1 (5 bases). This CDR3 has 14 residues. The germline CDR1 and CDR2 sequences are SEHNR and FQNEAQ (reference sequence). The V end was cut by 7 bases, the J end by 6 bases, with 18 bases between.